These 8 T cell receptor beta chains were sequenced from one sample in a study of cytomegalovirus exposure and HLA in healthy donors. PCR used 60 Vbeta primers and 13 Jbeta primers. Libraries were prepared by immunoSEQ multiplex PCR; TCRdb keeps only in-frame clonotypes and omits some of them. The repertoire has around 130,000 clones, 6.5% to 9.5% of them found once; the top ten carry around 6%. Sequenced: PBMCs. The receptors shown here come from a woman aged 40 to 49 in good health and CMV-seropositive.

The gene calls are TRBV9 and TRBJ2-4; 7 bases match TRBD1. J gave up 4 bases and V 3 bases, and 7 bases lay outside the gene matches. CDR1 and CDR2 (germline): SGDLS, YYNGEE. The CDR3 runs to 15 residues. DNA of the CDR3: TGTGCCAGCAGCGCCGCCGGGACAGTTAAAAACATTCAGTACTTC. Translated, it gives CASSAAGTVKNIQYF. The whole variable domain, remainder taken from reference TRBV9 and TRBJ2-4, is DSGVTQTPKHLITATGQRVTLRCSPRSGDLSVYWYQQSLDQGLQFLIQYYNGEERAKGNILERFSAQQFPDLHSELNLSSLELGDSALYFCASSAAGTVKNIQYFGAGTRLSVL.

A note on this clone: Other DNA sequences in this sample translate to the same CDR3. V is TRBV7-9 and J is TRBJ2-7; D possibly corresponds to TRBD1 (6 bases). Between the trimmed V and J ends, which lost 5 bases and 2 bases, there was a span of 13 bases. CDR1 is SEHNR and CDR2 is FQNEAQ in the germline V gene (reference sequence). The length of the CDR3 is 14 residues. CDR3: CASSPRTEPYEQYF. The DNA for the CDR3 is TGTGCCAGCAGCCCCCGGACAGAACCCTACGAGCAGTACTTC.

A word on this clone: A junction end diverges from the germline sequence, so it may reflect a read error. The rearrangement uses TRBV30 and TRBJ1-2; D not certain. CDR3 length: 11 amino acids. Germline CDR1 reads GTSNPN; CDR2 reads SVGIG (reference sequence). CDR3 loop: CAWSMGYGYKF. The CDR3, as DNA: TGTGCCTGGAGTATGGGCTATGGCTACAAATTC.

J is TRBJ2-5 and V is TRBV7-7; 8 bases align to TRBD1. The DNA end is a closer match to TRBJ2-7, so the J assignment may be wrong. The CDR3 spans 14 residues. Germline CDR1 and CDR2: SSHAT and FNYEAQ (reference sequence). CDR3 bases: TGTGCCAGCAGCTTAGGGACAGGGTCCCACGAGCAGTACTTC. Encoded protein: CASSLGTGSHEQYF.

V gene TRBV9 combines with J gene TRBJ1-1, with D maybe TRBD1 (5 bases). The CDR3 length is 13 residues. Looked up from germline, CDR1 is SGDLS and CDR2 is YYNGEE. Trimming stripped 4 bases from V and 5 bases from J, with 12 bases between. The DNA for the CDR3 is TGTGCCAGCAGCCATCATGGGGGGACTGAAGCTTTCTTT. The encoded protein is CASSHHGGTEAFF.

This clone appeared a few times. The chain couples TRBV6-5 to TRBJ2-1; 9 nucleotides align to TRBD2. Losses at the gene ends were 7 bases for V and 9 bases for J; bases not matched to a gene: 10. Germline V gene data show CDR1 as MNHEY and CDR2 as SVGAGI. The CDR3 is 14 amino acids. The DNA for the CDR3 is TGTGCCAGCACTCGGGGGAGTAGCGGGAGTGAGCAGTTCTTC. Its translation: CASTRGSSGSEQFF.

The CDR3 loop is CASSLWAGLSNQPQHF. CDR3 coding DNA: TGTGCCAGCAGTTTATGGGCAGGGCTAAGCAATCAGCCCCAGCATTTT. The chain has TRBV27 and TRBJ1-5; D may be TRBD1 (5 bases). CDR1 is MNHEY and CDR2 is SMNVEV in the germline V gene (reference sequence). The germline V and J ends were trimmed by 1 base and 1 base, with 11 bases remaining between them. The CDR3 is 16 amino acids.

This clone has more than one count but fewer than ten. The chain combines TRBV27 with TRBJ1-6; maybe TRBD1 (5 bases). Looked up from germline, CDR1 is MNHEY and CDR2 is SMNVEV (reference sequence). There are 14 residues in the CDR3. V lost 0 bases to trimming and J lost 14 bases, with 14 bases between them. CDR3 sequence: CASSLSVGQATLHF. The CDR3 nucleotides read TGTGCCAGCAGTTTATCAGTGGGGCAGGCTACCCTCCACTTT.